This entry lists 27 T cell receptor beta chains sequenced from one sample in a study of shared clonotypes between healthy human individuals. Assay: immunoSEQ multiplex PCR; the TCRdb copy retains only in-frame clones and omits some. The table lists millions of clones, 90% to 95% of them singletons. Sequenced: naive CD4+ T cells sorted from blood. Subset here: CD45RA+ positively selected. These receptors were taken from a young man in good health.

The V and J genes are TRBV19 and TRBJ1-4; TRBD1 agrees at 8 bases. After removal of 7 bases from V and 2 bases from J, the junction contained 3 bases not matched to a gene. The CDR3 totals 14 residues. Per the germline V gene, CDR1 is LNHDA and CDR2 is SQIVND (reference sequence). DNA of the CDR3: TGTGCCAGTACAGGGGGCGTCACTAATGAAAAACTGTTTTTT. It translates to CASTGGVTNEKLFF. Looking up the rest from reference TRBV19 and TRBJ1-4 gives the full variable domain: DGGITQSPKYLFRKEGQNVTLSCEQNLNHDAMYWYRQDPGQGLRLIYYSQIVNDFQKGDIAEGYSVSREKKESFPLTVTSAQKNPTAFYLCASTGGVTNEKLFFGSGTQLSVL.

The rearrangement joins TRBV6-4 to TRBJ2-2; 8 bases match TRBD2. From germline, CDR1 is MRHNA and CDR2 SNTAGT. The CDR3 loop spans 16 amino acids. Trimming cost V 4 bases and J 7 bases; bases outside gene matches: 11. CDR3 bases: TGTGCCAGCAGTGGGACCGGGACTAGACGGATCGGGGAGCTGTTTTTT. Amino acids: CASSGTGTRRIGELFF.

The rearrangement links TRBV2 to TRBJ1-4; D is unclear. The V gene lost 6 bases and the J gene lost 4 bases, with 12 bases spanning the gap. Germline loops: CDR1 SNHLY, CDR2 FYNNEI. The CDR3 consists of 14 residues. Written as DNA, the CDR3 is TGTGCCAGCAGCGCTAGGGATAATAATGAAAAACTGTTTTTT. Translating it yields CASSARDNNEKLFF.

The CDR3 nucleotides read TGTGCCAGCAGCCCAGTGGGGGTTGGAGCTTTCTTT. Residues: CASSPVGVGAFF. This chain links TRBV7-9 with TRBJ1-1; a possible D gene is TRBD1 (5 bases). The CDR3 covers 12 residues. V lost 5 bases, J lost 10 bases, and 14 bases lay in between. Germline CDR1 is SEHNR and CDR2 is FQNEAQ (reference sequence).

J is TRBJ2-7 and V is TRBV10-3; perhaps D is TRBD1 or TRBD2 (6 bases each). Per the germline V gene, CDR1 is ENHRY and CDR2 is SYGVKD. CDR3 length equals 14 residues. V lost 0 bases and J 4 bases, leaving 10 bases between the germline ends. The chain's CDR3 is CAISESEGGYEQYF. In DNA, the CDR3 is TGTGCCATCAGTGAGTCAGAGGGGGGTTACGAGCAGTACTTC.

The chain carries TRBV5-1 and TRBJ2-7, with D possibly TRBD2 on 5 matching bases. Germline values: CDR1 SGHRS, CDR2 YFSETQ. The CDR3 is made up of 15 amino acids. Trimming left V 5 bases short and J 2 bases short, with 17 bases between. Here the CDR3 DNA reads TGCGCCAGCAGTAGTACGGACTTACTTCCCTACGAGCAGTACTTC. It translates to CASSSTDLLPYEQYF.

Only a few counts were recorded for this clone. This chain joins TRBV19 and TRBJ2-5, with TRBD2 identical over 10 bases. The CDR3 totals 14 residues. With V trimmed by 4 bases and J by 5 bases, 4 bases remained unmatched. Germline CDR1 LNHDA, CDR2 SQIVND (reference sequence). The CDR3 is CASSKGLAAETQYF. CDR3 in DNA: TGTGCCAGTAGTAAAGGACTAGCGGCGGAGACCCAGTACTTC. Based on the CDR3 plus reference TRBV19 and TRBJ2-5, the full variable domain is DGGITQSPKYLFRKEGQNVTLSCEQNLNHDAMYWYRQDPGQGLRLIYYSQIVNDFQKGDIAEGYSVSREKKESFPLTVTSAQKNPTAFYLCASSKGLAAETQYFGPGTRLLVL.

The J gene is TRBJ1-2, the V gene TRBV9, with D unresolved. This CDR3 has 14 residues. V gave up 0 bases and J gave up 8 bases, with 14 bases separating them. Germline values: CDR1 SGDLS, CDR2 YYNGEE. Here the CDR3 reads CASSVARHGRGYTF. Here the CDR3 DNA reads TGTGCCAGCAGCGTAGCCCGACACGGACGGGGCTACACCTTC. Combining the CDR3 with reference TRBV9 and TRBJ1-2 gives the whole variable domain DSGVTQTPKHLITATGQRVTLRCSPRSGDLSVYWYQQSLDQGLQFLIQYYNGEERAKGNILERFSAQQFPDLHSELNLSSLELGDSALYFCASSVARHGRGYTFGSGTRLTVV.

The V call is TRBV30, the J call TRBJ1-1; no clear D gene. This CDR3 contains 15 residues. Germline V gives CDR1 GTSNPN, CDR2 SVGIG (reference sequence). V was trimmed by 3 bases and J by 0 bases, leaving 14 bases between them. CDR3 amino acids: CAWRKLWTVNTEAFF. CDR3 DNA sequence: TGTGCCTGGAGAAAACTATGGACGGTGAACACTGAAGCTTTCTTT.

As for this clone: Other DNA variants within this sample encode the same CDR3. The chain recombines TRBV19 with TRBJ1-2; D not certain. Deletions cut 1 base from V and 4 bases from J, with 4 bases between. The CDR3 runs 12 residues. Germline CDR1 LNHDA, CDR2 SQIVND (reference sequence). The CDR3 DNA sequence: TGTGCCAGTAGTATAGTCGGCTATGGCTACACCTTC. This sequence encodes CASSIVGYGYTF. Full variable domain (rest looked up from reference TRBV19 and TRBJ1-2): DGGITQSPKYLFRKEGQNVTLSCEQNLNHDAMYWYRQDPGQGLRLIYYSQIVNDFQKGDIAEGYSVSREKKESFPLTVTSAQKNPTAFYLCASSIVGYGYTFGSGTRLTVV.

This clone showed up just once. This chain links TRBV6-5 with TRBJ1-6; unclear D gene. Trimming stripped 2 bases from V and 5 bases from J, with 13 bases between. CDR3 length: 16 residues. From germline, CDR1 is MNHEY and CDR2 SVGAGI. CDR3 in DNA: TGTGCCAGCAGTTACGGTGCGGCAGGCGATAATTCACCCCTCCACTTT. Protein sequence: CASSYGAAGDNSPLHF.

This chain joins TRBV5-6 and TRBJ2-3, with 10 nucleotides matching TRBD2. CDR3 length: 19 amino acids. After removal of 5 bases from V and 1 base from J, the junction contained 16 bases not matched to a gene. CDR1 and CDR2 (germline): SGHDT, YYEEEE. The DNA for the CDR3 is TGTGCCAGCAGGCTCCTAGCGGGAGTGCTTTTGGTTGGCACAGATACGCAGTATTTT. Translating it yields CASRLLAGVLLVGTDTQYF.

The rearrangement joins TRBV20-1 to TRBJ1-6; D gene unclear. Germline V CDR1 and CDR2: DFQATT, SNEGSKA (reference sequence). The V gene lost 0 bases and the J gene lost 14 bases, with 8 bases spanning the gap. CDR3 length: 11 amino acids. The CDR3 spells CSARDNWALHF. DNA of the CDR3: TGCAGTGCTAGAGATAATTGGGCCCTCCACTTT.

The V gene is TRBV5-1, the J gene TRBJ2-7; 11 positions agree with TRBD1. Germline assignment: CDR1 SGHRS and CDR2 YFSETQ. Losses at the gene ends were 3 bases for V and 2 bases for J; bases not matched to a gene: 1. This CDR3 has 14 residues. The CDR3 bases are TGCGCCAGCAGCTGGACAGGGGGCACCTACGAGCAGTACTTC. It codes for CASSWTGGTYEQYF.

V usage is TRBV18 and J usage is TRBJ1-1, with a possible D match to TRBD1 (5 bases). The CDR3 runs 15 residues. Germline CDR1 KGHSH, CDR2 LQKENI. The V end lost 4 bases, the J end lost 8 bases, and 20 bases lay between the germline ends. CDR3: CASSLFGATQEEAFF. DNA for the CDR3: TGTGCCAGCTCACTCTTTGGGGCGACCCAAGAGGAAGCTTTCTTT.

The chain has TRBV10-3 and TRBJ1-3; D gene uncertain. V was pared by 2 bases and J by 3 bases, with 11 bases between. Germline CDR1 ENHRY, CDR2 SYGVKD. The CDR3 spans 15 residues. The CDR3 loop reads CAISEDENIGNTIYF. The CDR3 coding sequence is TGTGCCATCAGTGAGGATGAGAACATTGGAAACACCATATATTTT.

The J gene is TRBJ2-1, the V gene TRBV18; D not certain. The CDR3 sequence is 15 residues long. Trimming shortened V by 1 base and J by 6 bases, and 13 bases separated the two germline ends. Per germline, CDR1 KGHSH and CDR2 LQKENI. For the CDR3, the DNA is TGTGCCAGCTCACCACTGTACAGCAACTCCAATGAGCAGTTCTTC. Its translation: CASSPLYSNSNEQFF.

The chain is built from TRBV5-4 and TRBJ1-2, with 8 bases matching TRBD1. Germline CDR1 reads SGHNT; CDR2 reads YYREEE (reference sequence). V shed 4 bases and J 4 bases; nucleotides not matched to a gene: 6. The CDR3 runs to 14 residues. The CDR3 DNA reads TGTGCCAGCAGCCCCGACAGGGGAGGCTATGGCTACACCTTC. Protein sequence: CASSPDRGGYGYTF.

The chain combines TRBV10-1 with TRBJ2-3; the match to TRBD2 covers 9 bases. V gave up 6 bases and J gave up 0 bases; unmatched junction bases: 4. Germline CDR1 is WNHNN and CDR2 is SYGVQD (reference sequence). The CDR3 has 15 amino acids. The CDR3 here is CASSLSGGSTDTQYF. The CDR3 region has the DNA TGCGCCAGCAGCCTTAGCGGGGGAAGCACAGATACGCAGTATTTT.

The rearrangement uses TRBV15 and TRBJ2-1; no firm D call. The V end was cut by 3 bases, the J end by 8 bases, with 14 bases between. There are 14 residues in the CDR3. CDR1 LNHNV and CDR2 YYDKDF come from the germline V gene (reference sequence). Here the CDR3 DNA reads TGTGCCACCAGCAGGGAGTGGTCCGGACATGAGCAGTTCTTC. Translated, it gives CATSREWSGHEQFF.

This chain uses TRBV4-1 with TRBJ2-5, with D tentatively TRBD1 or TRBD2 (5 bases each). CDR3 length equals 16 residues. Per the germline V gene, CDR1 is MGHRA and CDR2 is YSYEKL. The V end lost 4 bases, the J end lost 5 bases, and 20 bases lay between the germline ends. CDR3 DNA: TGCGCCAGCAGCCGGGGGAGCCTCGAAAGCCGGGAGACCCAGTACTTC. It encodes CASSRGSLESRETQYF.

The CDR3 DNA sequence: TGTGCCAGTAGTAAAGCGGGAATGGGCACAGATACGCAGTATTTT. This encodes CASSKAGMGTDTQYF. V usage is TRBV19 and J usage is TRBJ2-3, with 7 bases fitting TRBD2. This CDR3 has 15 residues. Germline V CDR1 and CDR2: LNHDA, SQIVND (reference sequence). V shed 4 bases, J shed 1 base, and the junction held 5 bases outside the gene matches.

This sequence joins TRBV7-9 and TRBJ1-4; the D gene is possibly TRBD1 (5 bases). Per germline, CDR1 SEHNR and CDR2 FQNEAQ (reference sequence). This CDR3 has 14 residues. V lost 1 base and J lost 5, with 8 bases in between. The CDR3 DNA is TGTGCCAGCAGCTTAGACAGGTGGAATGAAAAACTGTTTTTT. This codes for CASSLDRWNEKLFF. The full variable domain, its missing parts supplied by reference TRBV7-9 and TRBJ1-4, is DTGVSQNPRHKITKRGQNVTFRCDPISEHNRLYWYRQTLGQGPEFLTYFQNEAQLEKSRLLSDRFSAERPKGSFSTLEIQRTEQGDSAMYLCASSLDRWNEKLFFGSGTQLSVL.

The genes are TRBV10-3 and TRBJ2-7, with TRBD1 identical over 12 bases. The junction had 8 bases not matched to a gene; V was cut back by 2 bases and J by 6 bases. The CDR3 loop spans 16 amino acids. Germline CDR1 reads ENHRY; CDR2 reads SYGVKD. CDR3 nucleotides: TGTGCCATCAGTGAGAAATCCGGGACAGGGGGCTCCGAGCAGTACTTC. Protein: CAISEKSGTGGSEQYF.

The chain recombines TRBV29-1 with TRBJ2-5, with D unclear. CDR3 length: 14 amino acids. The ends were cut back, 4 bases at V and 1 base at J, with 13 bases in the middle. Germline CDR1 reads SQVTM; CDR2 reads ANQGSEA. For the CDR3, the DNA is TGCAGCGTTGGGTTTGGCAGACTCCAAGAGACCCAGTACTTC. It translates to CSVGFGRLQETQYF.

The chain uses TRBV28 and TRBJ1-1; no definite D call. V was pared by 6 bases and J by 8 bases, with 16 bases between. CDR1 is MDHEN and CDR2 is SYDVKM in the germline V gene. The CDR3 covers 13 residues. The CDR3 DNA reads TGTGCCAGCAGGTTCCCCGGCAGGTACGAAGCTTTCTTT. It translates to CASRFPGRYEAFF.

CDR3 sequence: CASSVLGGNQETQYF. CDR3 bases: TGTGCCAGCAGCGTCCTAGGGGGAAACCAAGAGACCCAGTACTTC. This rearrangement joins TRBV9 to TRBJ2-5; tentatively, D is TRBD1 (6 bases). The germline V gene has CDR1 SGDLS and CDR2 YYNGEE. This CDR3 region has 15 residues. V dropped 2 bases and J dropped 0 bases, with 11 bases sitting between them.